One sample yielded the 25 T cell receptor beta chains listed below, sequenced in a study of glioma-infiltrating T cells after dendritic cell vaccination. Sequencing was performed with immunoSEQ multiplex PCR; in TCRdb, only in-frame clones are kept and a portion is missing. The sample lists around 78,000 clones; around 85% were seen once. The time point was: after dendritic cell vaccination, including at tumor progression/relapse. Source: blood, taken after dendritic cell vaccination. Source of these receptors: a human donor with glioblastoma.

The rearrangement joins TRBV9 to TRBJ2-7; tentatively, D is TRBD1 (5 bases). The CDR3 length is 14 residues. Germline V gene sequence: CDR1 SGDLS, CDR2 YYNGEE. Trimming stripped 0 bases from V and 2 bases from J, with 9 bases between. CDR3 loop: CASSVGQLPYEQYF. In DNA, the CDR3 is TGTGCCAGCAGCGTAGGACAGCTACCCTACGAGCAGTACTTC.

The chain carries TRBV5-4 and TRBJ2-5; D gene unclear. CDR3 length: 15 amino acids. Germline CDR1 SGHNT, CDR2 YYREEE (reference sequence). V lost 1 base and J 2 bases, leaving 12 bases between the germline ends. The CDR3 loop reads CASSLSETRQETQYF. The CDR3 DNA is TGTGCCAGCAGCTTGTCCGAGACTCGACAAGAGACCCAGTACTTC.

The V and J genes are TRBV5-4 and TRBJ2-1, with D possibly matching TRBD1 (7 bases). The CDR3 sequence is 16 residues long. From germline, CDR1 is SGHNT and CDR2 YYREEE (reference sequence). With 0 bases removed from V and 1 base from J, the gap between germline ends came to 11 bases. The CDR3 spells CASSLDPGGSYNEQFF. The DNA of the CDR3 is TGTGCCAGCAGCTTGGATCCAGGGGGGTCCTACAATGAGCAGTTCTTC. Full variable domain (outside the CDR3, taken from reference TRBV5-4 and TRBJ2-1): ETGVTQSPTHLIKTRGQQVTLRCSSQSGHNTVSWYQQALGQGPQFIFQYYREEENGRGNFPPRFSGLQFPNYSSELNVNALELDDSALYLCASSLDPGGSYNEQFFGPGTRLTVL.

The chain combines TRBV7-2 with TRBJ1-4; TRBD1 is a possible D gene (6 bases). Germline lookup yields CDR1 SGHTA and CDR2 FQGNSA. V was clipped by 3 bases and J by 2 bases, with 16 bases between them. The CDR3 runs 17 residues. CDR3 in amino acids: CASSFTGGLLTNEKLFF. DNA of the CDR3: TGTGCCAGCAGCTTTACGGGGGGGCTCTTGACTAATGAAAAACTGTTTTTT. Full variable domain (remainder filled in from reference TRBV7-2 and TRBJ1-4): GAGVSQSPSNKVTEKGKDVELRCDPISGHTALYWYRQSLGQGLEFLIYFQGNSAPDKSGLPSDRFSAERTGGSVSTLTIQRTQQEDSAVYLCASSFTGGLLTNEKLFFGSGTQLSVL.

CDR3: CASSFRGDEQFF. CDR3 DNA: TGTGCCAGCAGTTTCAGGGGGGATGAGCAGTTCTTC. This chain connects TRBV6-5 to TRBJ2-1, with D perhaps TRBD1 (7 bases). V lost 4 bases, J lost 8 bases, and 9 bases lay in between. CDR1 is MNHEY, CDR2 SVGAGI, per germline. CDR3 length: 12 residues.

The chain combines TRBV28 with TRBJ2-7; D ambiguous. V lost 1 base and J 5 bases, leaving 15 bases between the germline ends. The CDR3 has 15 amino acids. CDR1 and CDR2 (germline): MDHEN, SYDVKM. CDR3 nucleotide sequence: TGTGCCAGCAGTTTATTAAGGCCAAGCGTGAACGAGCAGTACTTC. Translated, it gives CASSLLRPSVNEQYF.

The V and J genes are TRBV7-9 and TRBJ2-1, with TRBD1 matching 9 bases. Per germline, CDR1 SEHNR and CDR2 FQNEAQ (reference sequence). The CDR3 has 15 residues. V lost 4 bases, J lost 3 bases, and 4 bases stayed unmatched. The CDR3: CASSSVGQGYNEQFF. The DNA of the CDR3 is TGTGCCAGCAGCTCTGTGGGACAGGGCTACAATGAGCAGTTCTTC.

The CDR3 sequence is CASSPLGDNEQFF. CDR3 DNA sequence: TGTGCCAGCTCACCTTTGGGCGACAATGAGCAGTTCTTC. This rearrangement joins TRBV18 to TRBJ2-1; D unclear. This CDR3 is built from 13 residues. Trimming left V 3 bases short and J 5 bases short, with 8 bases between. CDR1 and CDR2 (germline): KGHSH, LQKENI. The variable domain in full, with the rest retrieved from reference TRBV18 and TRBJ2-1, is NAGVMQNPRHLVRRRGQEARLRCSPMKGHSHVYWYRQLPEEGLKFMVYLQKENIIDESGMPKERFSAEFPKEGPSILRIQQVVRGDSAAYFCASSPLGDNEQFFGPGTRLTVL.

CDR3: CASSLAGVYNEQFF. The DNA for the CDR3 is TGTGCCAGCAGCTTAGCGGGAGTGTACAATGAGCAGTTCTTC. The J gene is TRBJ2-1, the V gene TRBV11-2; a weak D match, TRBD2 (6 bases). This CDR3 has 14 residues. CDR1 is SGHAT and CDR2 is FQNNGV in the germline V gene. The V end was cut by 1 base, the J end by 4 bases, with 8 bases between.

V is TRBV4-1 and J is TRBJ2-2; 10 bases agree with TRBD1. CDR1 is MGHRA, CDR2 YSYEKL, per germline. This CDR3 is 15 amino acids long. J lost 4 bases, V lost 4 bases, and 3 bases had no gene match. The CDR3: CASSRGQGSTGELFF. The DNA of the CDR3 is TGCGCCAGCAGCCGGGGACAGGGGAGCACCGGGGAGCTGTTTTTT.

This clone was seen a handful of times. The rearrangement joins TRBV6-1 to TRBJ2-1; TRBD2 matches at 11 bases. The CDR3 runs 16 residues. V shed 2 bases and J 4 bases; nucleotides not matched to a gene: 4. Germline V gene sequence: CDR1 MNHNS, CDR2 SASEGT. The DNA for the CDR3 is TGTGCCAGCAGTGAATGGGCTAGCGGGGGGTACAATGAGCAGTTCTTC. The encoded protein is CASSEWASGGYNEQFF.

Many counts were recorded for this clone. The chain has TRBV7-9 and TRBJ1-2; unclear D gene. The CDR3 sequence is 13 residues long. Germline V gene data show CDR1 as SEHNR and CDR2 as FQNEAQ (reference sequence). Trimming took 1 base from V and 8 from J, leaving 11 bases between them. The CDR3 DNA reads TGTGCCAGCAGCTTAGAAGTCCAGAGGGGCTACACCTTC. Residues: CASSLEVQRGYTF.

The V and J genes are TRBV19 and TRBJ2-7, with 8 bases matching TRBD1. The CDR3 loop spans 17 amino acids. V was clipped by 4 bases and J by 2 bases; unmatched bases: 13. The germline V gene encodes CDR1 LNHDA and CDR2 SQIVND (reference sequence). This chain's CDR3 is CASSTIDRGGMAYEQYF. The CDR3 DNA sequence: TGTGCCAGTAGTACCATCGACAGGGGTGGTATGGCCTACGAGCAGTACTTC. The full variable domain, with the rest looked up from reference TRBV19 and TRBJ2-7, is DGGITQSPKYLFRKEGQNVTLSCEQNLNHDAMYWYRQDPGQGLRLIYYSQIVNDFQKGDIAEGYSVSREKKESFPLTVTSAQKNPTAFYLCASSTIDRGGMAYEQYFGPGTRLTVT.

V is TRBV11-2 and J is TRBJ2-1, with 8 bases that match TRBD1. V shed 3 bases, J shed 7 bases, and the junction held 8 bases outside the gene matches. CDR1 is SGHAT, CDR2 FQNNGV, per germline. There are 15 residues in the CDR3. In DNA form, the CDR3 reads TGTGCCAGCAGCTTTCAGGACAGGGTAGGAAATGAGCAGTTCTTC. Residues: CASSFQDRVGNEQFF. Combining the CDR3 with reference TRBV11-2 and TRBJ2-1 gives the whole variable domain EAGVAQSPRYKIIEKRQSVAFWCNPISGHATLYWYQQILGQGPKLLIQFQNNGVVDDSQLPKDRFSAERLKGVDSTLKIQPAKLEDSAVYLCASSFQDRVGNEQFFGPGTRLTVL.

This sequence joins TRBV7-2 and TRBJ1-3, with TRBD1 as a possible D gene (6 bases). The CDR3 loop spans 16 amino acids. The germline V gene encodes CDR1 SGHTA and CDR2 FQGNSA. V lost 6 bases and J lost 2, with 17 bases in between. The CDR3 region has the DNA TGTGCCAGCAGACGCGTCCCAACAGGGACTGGAAACACCATATATTTT. Its translation is CASRRVPTGTGNTIYF.

The genes are TRBV27 and TRBJ2-7, with TRBD2 as a possible D gene (6 bases). This CDR3 is built from 19 residues. The germline V gene encodes CDR1 MNHEY and CDR2 SMNVEV (reference sequence). Trimming left V 5 bases short and J 4 bases short, with 30 bases between. The CDR3 sequence is CASSPAEARENVFSYEQYF. For the CDR3, the DNA is TGTGCCAGCAGTCCCGCCGAGGCCCGGGAGAATGTGTTTTCTTACGAGCAGTACTTC.

The chain employs TRBV6-4 and TRBJ2-7; a weak D match, TRBD2 (5 bases). The V end was cut by 2 bases, the J end by 2 bases, with 16 bases between. This CDR3 is built from 16 residues. The germline gives CDR1 MRHNA, CDR2 SNTAGT. CDR3 nucleotide sequence: TGTGCCAGCAGTGACCGGGGTGGTAGCGCAACCTACGAGCAGTACTTC. This codes for CASSDRGGSATYEQYF.

The chain combines TRBV6-6 with TRBJ2-3; TRBD2 aligns across 13 bases. The CDR3 consists of 16 residues. Germline loops: CDR1 MNHNY, CDR2 SVGAGI (reference sequence). The J segment lost 2 bases and the V segment lost 7 bases, leaving 6 bases of the junction unmatched. CDR3 DNA sequence: TGTGCCAGCAACATACTAGCGGGAGGGCCCACAGATACGCAGTATTTT. This codes for CASNILAGGPTDTQYF.

As for this clone: The same CDR3 is also encoded by other DNA sequences in this sample. V usage is TRBV29-1 and J usage is TRBJ1-1, with unresolved D. V gave up 7 bases and J gave up 4 bases, with 13 bases separating them. Looked up from germline, CDR1 is SQVTM and CDR2 is ANQGSEA. The CDR3 has 12 amino acids. The CDR3 spells CSAGREGTEAFF. CDR3 coding DNA: TGCAGCGCTGGACGTGAGGGCACTGAAGCTTTCTTT.

This chain links TRBV6-1 with TRBJ1-1, with 10 positions matching TRBD1. The germline gives CDR1 MNHNS, CDR2 SASEGT. The CDR3 runs 14 residues. The V and J ends lost 3 bases and 10 bases, in that order; junction bases with no gene match: 8. CDR3 amino acids: CASSEDRGGLRAFF. Here the CDR3 DNA reads TGTGCCAGCAGTGAGGACAGGGGGGGCCTCAGAGCTTTCTTT.

The rearrangement uses TRBV11-2 and TRBJ1-4, with TRBD1 matching over 7 bases. J was trimmed by 6 bases and V by 4 bases; bases with no gene match: 2. The CDR3 totals 13 residues. The V gene's germline CDR1 is SGHAT and CDR2 FQNNGV. The CDR3 region has the DNA TGTGCCAGCAGCTCGACAGGGTATGAAAAACTGTTTTTT. It specifies CASSSTGYEKLFF.

The chain is built from TRBV5-1 and TRBJ2-3; 7 nucleotides match TRBD1. Germline loops: CDR1 SGHRS, CDR2 YFSETQ. V lost 0 bases and J lost 4; bases outside the gene matches: 5. There are 15 residues in the CDR3. CDR3 nucleotide sequence: TGCGCCAGCAGCTTGGACAGGGGTGGGGCAGATACGCAGTATTTT. Translation: CASSLDRGGADTQYF. The complete variable domain, with remaining parts taken from reference TRBV5-1 and TRBJ2-3, reads KAGVTQTPRYLIKTRGQQVTLSCSPISGHRSVSWYQQTPGQGLQFLFEYFSETQRNKGNFPGRFSGRQFSNSRSEMNVSTLELGDSALYLCASSLDRGGADTQYFGPGTRLTVL.

The chain employs TRBV7-6 and TRBJ2-7, with D maybe TRBD1 (6 bases). The CDR3 loop spans 13 amino acids. Germline values: CDR1 SGHVS, CDR2 FNYEAQ. Deletions cut 1 base from V and 7 bases from J, with 11 bases between. The CDR3 bases are TGTGCCAGCAGCTTAGACAGGGCTAAAGAGCAGTACTTC. Protein product: CASSLDRAKEQYF.

This chain links TRBV5-4 with TRBJ2-7, with TRBD1 identical over 10 bases. The germline V gene encodes CDR1 SGHNT and CDR2 YYREEE (reference sequence). V dropped 0 bases and J dropped 2; count of bases not matched to a gene: 5. This CDR3 region has 16 residues. The DNA of the CDR3 is TGTGCCAGCAGCTTGGGGGGGGACAGGGGTGCCTACGAGCAGTACTTC. It translates to CASSLGGDRGAYEQYF.

The rearrangement joins TRBV5-4 to TRBJ2-5; 12 nucleotides agree with TRBD2. The CDR3 covers 15 residues. CDR1 is SGHNT, CDR2 YYREEE, per germline (reference sequence). Trimming removed 4 bases from V and 4 bases from J; junction bases left unmatched: 5. The CDR3 region is CASSGTGLAGETQYF. CDR3 nucleotides: TGTGCCAGCAGCGGGACGGGACTAGCGGGAGAGACCCAGTACTTC.